These 18 T cell receptor beta chains were all obtained from the same sample, sequenced in a study of blood T cells in healthy people across ages. It was with a sample-barcoded 5' primer and a J-beta primer mix that a second PCR of roughly 7 to 12 cycles was run. TCRdb redid the calling of the 5' RACE reads with MiXCR, one entry per CDR3 protein. Altogether about 640,000 distinct CDR3 sequences are present, 25% to 35% being singletons, with the ten largest covering 15% to 19%. Sequenced sample: blood. The receptors shown here come from a woman older than 75 in good health.

Notes on this clonotype: Just one base apart from a much larger clone, this may be a read error. In DNA form, the CDR3 reads TGCAGTGGCAGGCCGGGGGCCGGCGAGCAGTACTTC. Amino acid sequence: CSGRPGAGEQYF. The chain joins TRBV20-1 to TRBJ2-7; D tentatively fits TRBD1 or TRBD2 (6 bases each). V lost 7 bases, J lost 6 bases, and 16 bases lay in between. Looked up from germline, CDR1 is DFQATT and CDR2 is SNEGSKA (reference sequence). The CDR3 is made up of 12 amino acids.

The chain is built from TRBV10-3 and TRBJ2-1, with TRBD2 identical over 9 bases. Germline CDR1 reads ENHRY; CDR2 reads SYGVKD. The CDR3 is made up of 15 amino acids. The trim removed 10 bases at V and 8 bases at J, leaving 15 bases unmatched. The CDR3 protein is CATYSGSALVYEQFF. The DNA of the CDR3 is TGTGCCACCTATAGCGGGAGCGCACTGGTATATGAGCAGTTCTTC.

In its sample, this clonotype was seen a few times. The J gene is TRBJ2-3, the V gene TRBV7-3; D possibly uses TRBD1 or TRBD2 (6 bases each). V was trimmed by 5 bases and J by 6 bases, leaving 21 bases between them. The CDR3 contains 16 residues. Germline-derived CDR1 and CDR2 are SGHTA and FQGTGA. This chain's CDR3 is CASSTLGGPPPDTQYF. DNA for the CDR3: TGTGCCAGCAGCACCCTAGGGGGGCCTCCCCCGGATACGCAGTATTTT.

This clonotype came up a few times. The chain carries TRBV6-5 and TRBJ2-1; maybe TRBD1 (6 bases). V dropped 6 bases and J dropped 13 bases, with 25 bases sitting between them. Germline CDR1 MNHEY, CDR2 SVGAGI. This CDR3 region has 15 residues. In DNA form, the CDR3 reads TGTGCCAGCAGCCGGGACACTAGACTCCACGAGACCCAGTTCTTC. Translating it yields CASSRDTRLHETQFF.

This clonotype occurred many times. CDR3 coding DNA: TGCAGTGCTAGAACTGGACAGGGGAAATTCTCCTACGAGCAGTACTTC. Translated: CSARTGQGKFSYEQYF. V and J are TRBV20-1 and TRBJ2-7; TRBD1 aligns across 9 bases. Germline CDR1 DFQATT, CDR2 SNEGSKA (reference sequence). V lost 2 bases to trimming and J lost 0 bases; unmatched junction nucleotides: 8. CDR3 length: 16 residues.

This clonotype was recorded at least ten times. The chain links TRBV3-1 to TRBJ2-6; D ambiguous. Germline assignment: CDR1 LGHDT and CDR2 YNNKEL (reference sequence). This CDR3 has 17 residues. V was shortened by 0 bases and J by 4 bases, with 13 bases between the two germline ends. The CDR3 coding sequence is TGTGCCAGCAGCCAAGAAAGTGGGGTGGCGGGGGCCAACGTCCTGACTTTC. Protein sequence: CASSQESGVAGANVLTF.

Of note for this clonotype: Germline is not matched at one junction end, which may reflect a read error. V is TRBV7-7 and J is TRBJ2-2; D gene ambiguous. CDR1 and CDR2 from the germline V gene are SSHAT and FNYEAQ (reference sequence). This CDR3 contains 15 residues. The CDR3 spells CASSLSGWNTGELFF. The CDR3 DNA reads as TGTGCTAGCAGCTTGTCCGGTTGGAACACCGGGGAGCTGTTTTTT.

This clonotype came up many times. The chain links TRBV6-2 or TRBV6-3 to TRBJ2-3; maybe TRBD2 (5 bases). CDR1 MNHEY and CDR2 SVGEGT come from the germline V gene. V dropped 2 bases and J dropped 6 bases, with 15 bases sitting between them. The length of the CDR3 is 15 residues. DNA of the CDR3: TGTGCCAGCAGTTACCCGGGAAATTCGAGGGATACGCAGTATTTT. This gives the protein CASSYPGNSRDTQYF.

This clonotype was picked up many times. The V and J genes are TRBV5-1 and TRBJ2-2; weak D call: TRBD1 (5 bases). Between the trimmed V and J ends, which lost 1 base and 1 base, there was a span of 5 bases. From germline, CDR1 is SGHRS and CDR2 YFSETQ. The CDR3 is made up of 14 amino acids. The CDR3 sequence is CASSLQGNTGELFF. The CDR3, as DNA: TGCGCCAGCAGCTTGCAGGGGAACACCGGGGAGCTGTTTTTT. Full variable domain (outside the CDR3, taken from reference TRBV5-1 and TRBJ2-2): KAGVTQTPRYLIKTRGQQVTLSCSPISGHRSVSWYQQTPGQGLQFLFEYFSETQRNKGNFPGRFSGRQFSNSRSEMNVSTLELGDSALYLCASSLQGNTGELFFGEGSRLTVL.

The rearrangement uses TRBV7-2 and TRBJ1-3, with TRBD1 as a possible D gene (5 bases). This CDR3 is 14 amino acids long. Trimming took 10 bases from V and 0 from J, leaving 13 bases between them. Germline values: CDR1 SGHTA, CDR2 FQGNSA. The DNA of the CDR3 is TGTGCCACAGGGCCGACGCTCTCTGGAAACACCATATATTTT. Encoded protein: CATGPTLSGNTIYF.

The chain employs TRBV28 and TRBJ1-1; D may be TRBD1 (6 bases). Germline V gene sequence: CDR1 MDHEN, CDR2 SYDVKM. This CDR3 contains 13 residues. The ends were cut back, 6 bases at V and 5 bases at J, with 13 bases in the middle. The chain's CDR3 is CASRLLGGTEAFF. The DNA of the CDR3 is TGTGCCAGCAGACTATTAGGGGGGACTGAAGCTTTCTTT.

This clonotype was found many times. V and J are TRBV5-1 and TRBJ1-2; D is possibly TRBD1 (6 bases). Per the germline V gene, CDR1 is SGHRS and CDR2 is YFSETQ. The V end was cut by 5 bases, the J end by 2 bases, with 13 bases between. This CDR3 has 14 amino acids. Written as DNA, the CDR3 is TGCGCCAGCAGATCGGACAGTACCAACTATGGCTACACCTTC. Its protein product is CASRSDSTNYGYTF.

The table lists this clonotype with a few counts. The chain couples TRBV29-1 to TRBJ2-3; TRBD2 is a possible D gene (6 bases). Looked up from germline, CDR1 is SQVTM and CDR2 is ANQGSEA. V shed 7 bases and J shed 6 bases, with 20 bases lying between them. The CDR3 extends over 14 amino acids. The CDR3 region is CSGGGRLTKDTQYF. The CDR3 region has the DNA TGCAGCGGCGGAGGGCGGTTAACAAAGGATACGCAGTATTTT.

This clonotype was observed many times. This sequence may be a read error, since a much larger clone differs from it by one base. The V gene is TRBV20-1, the J gene TRBJ2-5; TRBD2 is a possible D gene (6 bases). The CDR3 consists of 14 residues. CDR1 and CDR2 (germline): DFQATT, SNEGSKA (reference sequence). The V end was cut by 1 base, the J end by 1 base, with 10 bases between. CDR3 protein: CSARGAGTQETQYF. The DNA for the CDR3 is TGCAGTGCTAGAGGGGCGGGGACCCAAGAGACCCAGTACTTC.

This clonotype appeared many times. J is TRBJ2-3 and V is TRBV7-9; 11 bases match TRBD2. Per the germline V gene, CDR1 is SEHNR and CDR2 is FQNEAQ (reference sequence). V gave up 3 bases and J gave up 0 bases; unmatched junction bases: 11. The length of the CDR3 is 19 residues. The DNA for the CDR3 is TGTGCCAGCAGCTTCGTCCCTAGCGGGGGGACAACTAGCACAGATACGCAGTATTTT. Translation gives CASSFVPSGGTTSTDTQYF.

This clonotype was counted many times. This chain connects TRBV7-2 to TRBJ2-1; no definite D call. Germline V lookup: CDR1 SGHTA, CDR2 FQGNSA. Between the trimmed V and J ends, which lost 6 bases and 6 bases, there was a span of 12 bases. The CDR3 spans 13 residues. CDR3 residues: CASSFPGRNEQFF. The CDR3 coding sequence is TGTGCCAGCAGTTTCCCAGGCCGCAATGAGCAGTTCTTC.

The chain uses TRBV2 and TRBJ2-7; D remains unclear. Germline CDR1 reads SNHLY; CDR2 reads FYNNEI. V was trimmed by 6 bases and J by 0 bases, leaving 15 bases between them. The CDR3 is 15 residues long. The CDR3 sequence is CASRLGTSTSYEQYF. CDR3 coding DNA: TGTGCCAGCAGATTGGGTACGAGTACCTCCTACGAGCAGTACTTC.

V usage is TRBV23-1 and J usage is TRBJ2-1; D is uncertain. TRBV23-1 is annotated as an ORF whose role is uncertain. Deletions cut 6 bases from V and 2 bases from J, with 11 bases between. The CDR3 length is 14 residues. The CDR3 DNA is TGCGCCAGCAGCCCGGTCGGTACCTACAATGAGCAGTTCTTC. It specifies CASSPVGTYNEQFF.